Listed below are T cell receptor beta chains from one sample, sequenced in a study of patients and donors after allogeneic stem cell transplantation. TCRdb called the RT-PCR reads again in MiXCR, with one record for every CDR3 protein. The sample contains about 40,000 distinct CDR3 sequences, roughly 30% of which appear only once. Material for sequencing was blood, either unsorted or a sorted T cell fraction (not recorded which). All receptors derive from a human donor who was either an allogeneic HSCT recipient or a stem cell or donor lymphocyte infusion donor (not recorded which). It is not recorded whose cells these are; they may come from a transplant donor. Each CDR3 is given without its conserved first and last residue. Each record gives: V gene, J gene, CDR3 protein.

V: TRBV24-1
J: TRBJ2-2
CDR3: ATSDGILAHPGELF

V: TRBV25-1
J: TRBJ2-7
CDR3: ASSGLREQY

V: TRBV19
J: TRBJ1-2
CDR3: ASSILAGGRYGYT

V: TRBV24-1
J: TRBJ2-3
CDR3: ATSDPLATDTQY

V: TRBV29-1
J: TRBJ1-1
CDR3: SVEARLMNTEAF

V: TRBV27
J: TRBJ1-6
CDR3: ASSPGQGAGYNSPLH

V: TRBV20-1
J: TRBJ1-2
CDR3: SARDQWQTNYGYT

V: TRBV20-1
J: TRBJ2-6
CDR3: SARDLTESSGANVLA

V: TRBV4-3
J: TRBJ1-1
CDR3: ASSQFGHMNTEAF

V: TRBV20-1
J: TRBJ2-7
CDR3: SASRLPSYEQY

V: TRBV28
J: TRBJ2-7
CDR3: ASSLGASGRYEQY

V: TRBV20-1
J: TRBJ1-4
CDR3: SARNSGSNEKLF

V: TRBV15
J: TRBJ1-1
CDR3: ATSRDKGVNTEAF

V: TRBV7-9
J: TRBJ1-2
CDR3: ASSPQGDGGYT

V: TRBV7-3
J: TRBJ2-1
CDR3: ASSSLAGRSYNEQF

V: TRBV4-1
J: TRBJ2-7
CDR3: ASSPTGSYEQY

V: TRBV6-2/TRBV6-3
J: TRBJ1-1
CDR3: ASSYTEARAF

V: TRBV7-2
J: TRBJ2-4
CDR3: ASSLGRQGSNIQY

V: TRBV7-6
J: TRBJ1-5
CDR3: ASSLTGPHQPQH

V: TRBV5-1
J: TRBJ1-1
CDR3: ASSFRGMGTEAF

V: TRBV27
J: TRBJ2-2
CDR3: ASGLKLAGVRELF

V: TRBV20-1
J: TRBJ2-7
CDR3: SAMLVAGAPPEQY

V: TRBV7-9
J: TRBJ2-7
CDR3: ASSLLAAYEQY

V: TRBV4-1
J: TRBJ1-4
CDR3: ASSQPYRVNEKLF

V: TRBV29-1
J: TRBJ1-5
CDR3: SVTPGGGQPQH

V: TRBV28
J: TRBJ1-1
CDR3: ASSFYRDRLNTEAF

V: TRBV7-2
J: TRBJ2-5
CDR3: ASSLYRVETQY

V: TRBV10-3
J: TRBJ2-1
CDR3: AIRQGAIEEQF

V: TRBV28
J: TRBJ2-7
CDR3: ASSCNSWKTYEQY

V: TRBV5-1
J: TRBJ2-7
CDR3: ASSSTPTGDEQY

V: TRBV12-3/TRBV12-4
J: TRBJ1-4
CDR3: ASSFGGPLNEKLF

V: TRBV21-1
J: TRBJ2-7
CDR3: ASSKEGRDSSYEQY

V: TRBV20-1
J: TRBJ1-1
CDR3: SARYTGRWNTEAF

V: TRBV29-1
J: TRBJ2-2
CDR3: SVLLANTGELF

V: TRBV6-5
J: TRBJ1-2
CDR3: ASSLGDYGYT

V: TRBV9
J: TRBJ2-5
CDR3: ASSRGGQEETQY

V: TRBV9
J: TRBJ1-6
CDR3: ASSVGGQGYNSPLH

V: TRBV13
J: TRBJ1-1
CDR3: ASTDRVTEAF

V: TRBV20-1
J: TRBJ2-1
CDR3: SAPRSGSGNEQF

V: TRBV5-1
J: TRBJ1-1
CDR3: ASSLEGPMNTEAF

V: TRBV7-9
J: TRBJ2-1
CDR3: ASSRGQDKQF

V: TRBV29-1
J: TRBJ2-3
CDR3: SAPRRELDTQY

V: TRBV29-1
J: TRBJ1-2
CDR3: SVEVGRGTGYT

V: TRBV12-3/TRBV12-4
J: TRBJ1-1
CDR3: ASSPPPGRMNTEAF

V: TRBV9
J: TRBJ2-1
CDR3: ASSVATSGEYNEQF

V: TRBV7-2
J: TRBJ1-5
CDR3: ASSSDSREPQH

V: TRBV27
J: TRBJ2-1
CDR3: ASSNRDLSLQANEQF

V: TRBV19
J: TRBJ2-1
CDR3: ASSSWTGEYNEQF

V: TRBV4-3
J: TRBJ2-7
CDR3: ASSPDIAGGNEQY